The T cell receptor (beta chain) described here comes from a study of T cell responses to AZD1222 COVID-19 vaccine. The study's findings and limits: At baseline, just 5 or 6 AZD1222 recipients tested seropositive. Distributed over spike, vaccine-associated CD4 TCRs predominated at 160-218 and 743-854.

V shed 8 bases and J shed 2 bases, with 14 bases lying between them. The CDR3 spans 14 residues. Germline CDR1 reads MDHEN; CDR2 reads SYDVKM. The method was immunoSEQ multiplex PCR; TCRdb's version includes in-frame clones alone and lacks a portion of them. The sample carries tens of thousands of clones, around three quarters recorded once. Remarks on this clone: Its antigen is currently unknown.

This sequence joins TRBV28 and TRBJ2-3; D could derive from TRBD1 or TRBD2 (5 bases each). The sequencing used peripheral blood, collected 28 days after the second AZD1222 dose. This clonotype was obtained from an adult who received the AZD1222 COVID-19 vaccine. CDR3 DNA: TGTGCCAGCGGGGGATCCCTAGCCACAGATACGCAGTATTTT. Protein product: CASGGSLATDTQYF.